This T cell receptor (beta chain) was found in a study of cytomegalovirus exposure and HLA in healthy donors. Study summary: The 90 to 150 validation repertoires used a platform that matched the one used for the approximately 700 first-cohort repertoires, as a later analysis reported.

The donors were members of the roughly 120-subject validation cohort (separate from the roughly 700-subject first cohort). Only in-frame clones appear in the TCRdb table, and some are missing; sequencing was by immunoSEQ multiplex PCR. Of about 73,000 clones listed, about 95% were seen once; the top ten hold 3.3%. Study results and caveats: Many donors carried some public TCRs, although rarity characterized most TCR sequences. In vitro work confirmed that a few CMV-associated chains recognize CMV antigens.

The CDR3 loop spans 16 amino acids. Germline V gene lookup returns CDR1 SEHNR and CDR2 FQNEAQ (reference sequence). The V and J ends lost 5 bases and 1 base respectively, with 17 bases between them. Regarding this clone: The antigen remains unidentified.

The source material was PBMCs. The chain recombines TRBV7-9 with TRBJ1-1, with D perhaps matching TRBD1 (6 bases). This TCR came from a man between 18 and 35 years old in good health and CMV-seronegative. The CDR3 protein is CASSQRAGGWNTEAFF. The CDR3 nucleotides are TGTGCCAGCAGCCAACGGGCGGGGGGCTGGAACACTGAAGCTTTCTTT.